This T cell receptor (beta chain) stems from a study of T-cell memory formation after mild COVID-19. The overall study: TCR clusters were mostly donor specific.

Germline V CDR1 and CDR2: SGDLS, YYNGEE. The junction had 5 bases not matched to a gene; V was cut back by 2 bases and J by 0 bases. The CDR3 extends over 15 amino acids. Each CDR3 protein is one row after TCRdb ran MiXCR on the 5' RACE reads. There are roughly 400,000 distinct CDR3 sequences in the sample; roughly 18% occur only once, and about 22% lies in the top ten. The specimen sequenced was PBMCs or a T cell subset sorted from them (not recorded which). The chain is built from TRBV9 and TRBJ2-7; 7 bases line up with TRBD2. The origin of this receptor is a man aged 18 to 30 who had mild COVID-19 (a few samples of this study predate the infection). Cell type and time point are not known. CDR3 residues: CASSVSGGISYEQYF. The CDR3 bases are TGTGCCAGCAGCGTCTCGGGGGGAATCTCCTACGAGCAGTACTTC.